The 5 T cell receptor beta chains reported below all come from one sample, sequenced in a study of CD8+ T cells in alopecia areata. Extracted RNA was reverse transcribed, and the resulting cDNA served as sequencing template. The assay was immunoSEQ multiplex PCR, and TCRdb's table has in-frame clones only and misses some. This repertoire shows roughly 250,000 clones, roughly 69% found once; its top ten account for 1% to 1.5%. The sequencing used CD4+ T cells sorted from blood, collected at week 0. The receptors shown here come from a human donor with alopecia areata.

This clone came up once. The chain links TRBV6-5 to TRBJ2-1, with 9 bases fitting TRBD1. V dropped 6 bases and J dropped 5; count of bases not matched to a gene: 8. The CDR3 length is 15 residues. CDR1 and CDR2 from the germline V gene are MNHEY and SVGAGI. CDR3 in amino acids: CASSPGRTGDNEQFF. CDR3 in DNA: TGTGCCAGCAGCCCCGGTAGGACAGGGGACAATGAGCAGTTCTTC.

This chain uses TRBV6-5 with TRBJ1-6; 8 bases map to TRBD1. Losses at the gene ends were 2 bases for V and 7 bases for J; bases not matched to a gene: 4. Germline CDR1 is MNHEY and CDR2 is SVGAGI. This CDR3 has 15 residues. The CDR3, as DNA: TGTGCCAGCAGTTACAAGGGGACAGGCAATTCACCCCTCCACTTT. It codes for CASSYKGTGNSPLHF.

The chain links TRBV1 to TRBJ1-5; no DNA check was done on the table's D call, TRBD1. TRBV1 is termed a pseudogene. This CDR3 is 15 amino acids long. CDR3 nucleotide sequence: TGCACCAGCAGCCAAGATCCTGGCAGGGGTGGGCCCCAGCATTTT. This translates into CTSSQDPGRGGPQHF.

The chain uses TRBV2 and TRBJ2-2; D perhaps matches TRBD2 (5 bases). V dropped 1 base and J dropped 1 base, with 7 bases sitting between them. Germline V CDR1 and CDR2: SNHLY, FYNNEI. The CDR3 has 15 residues. CDR3 sequence reads: CASSEDGLNTGELFF. The CDR3 nucleotides read TGTGCCAGCAGTGAAGACGGACTGAACACCGGGGAGCTGTTTTTT.

A single count supports this clone. The genes are TRBV7-2 and TRBJ2-5, with 10 bases matching TRBD2. Looked up from germline, CDR1 is SGHTA and CDR2 is FQGNSA. The CDR3 sequence is 14 residues long. After removal of 3 bases from V and 4 bases from J, the junction contained 2 bases not matched to a gene. CDR3 coding DNA: TGTGCCAGCAGCTTTAGCGGGGGGTTAGAGACCCAGTACTTC. It translates to CASSFSGGLETQYF.